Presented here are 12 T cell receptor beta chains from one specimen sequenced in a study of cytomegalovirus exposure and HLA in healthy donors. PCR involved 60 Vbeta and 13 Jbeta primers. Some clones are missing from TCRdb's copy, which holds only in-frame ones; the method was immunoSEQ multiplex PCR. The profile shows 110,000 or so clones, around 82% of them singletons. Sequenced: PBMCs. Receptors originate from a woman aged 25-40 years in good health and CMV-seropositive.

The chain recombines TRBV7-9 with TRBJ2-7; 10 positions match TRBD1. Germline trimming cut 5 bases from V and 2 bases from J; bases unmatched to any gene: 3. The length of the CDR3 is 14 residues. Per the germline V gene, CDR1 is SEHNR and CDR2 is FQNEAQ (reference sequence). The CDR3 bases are TGTGCCAGCAGCGGAGGACAGGGGGCCTACGAGCAGTACTTC. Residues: CASSGGQGAYEQYF. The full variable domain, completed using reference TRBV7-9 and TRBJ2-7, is DTGVSQNPRHKITKRGQNVTFRCDPISEHNRLYWYRQTLGQGPEFLTYFQNEAQLEKSRLLSDRFSAERPKGSFSTLEIQRTEQGDSAMYLCASSGGQGAYEQYFGPGTRLTVT.

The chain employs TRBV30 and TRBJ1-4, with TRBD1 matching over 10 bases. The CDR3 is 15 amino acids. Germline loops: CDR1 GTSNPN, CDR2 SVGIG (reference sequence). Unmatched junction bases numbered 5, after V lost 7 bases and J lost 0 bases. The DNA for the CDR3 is TGTGCCTTCCGACAGGGGGCTCCAACTAATGAAAAACTGTTTTTT. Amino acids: CAFRQGAPTNEKLFF.

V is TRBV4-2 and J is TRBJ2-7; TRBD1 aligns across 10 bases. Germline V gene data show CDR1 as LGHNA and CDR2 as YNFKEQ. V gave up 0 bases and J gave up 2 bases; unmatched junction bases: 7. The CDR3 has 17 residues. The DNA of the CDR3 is TGTGCCAGCAGCCAAGATCTAGTGGGACAGGGGACCTACGAGCAGTACTTC. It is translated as CASSQDLVGQGTYEQYF.

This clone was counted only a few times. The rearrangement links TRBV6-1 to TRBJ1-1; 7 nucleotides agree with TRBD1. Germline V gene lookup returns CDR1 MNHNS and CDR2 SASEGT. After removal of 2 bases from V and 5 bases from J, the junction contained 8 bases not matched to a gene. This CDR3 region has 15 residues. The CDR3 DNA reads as TGTGCCAGCAGTGAAACGACAGGGAAGGAGACTGAAGCTTTCTTT. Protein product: CASSETTGKETEAFF.

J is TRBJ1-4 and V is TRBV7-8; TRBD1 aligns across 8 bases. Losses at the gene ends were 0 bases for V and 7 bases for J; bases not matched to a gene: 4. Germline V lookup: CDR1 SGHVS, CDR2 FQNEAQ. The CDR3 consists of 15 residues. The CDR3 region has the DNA TGTGCCAGCAGCTTAGCGTCAGGGGGCCTTGAAAAACTGTTTTTT. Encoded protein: CASSLASGGLEKLFF.

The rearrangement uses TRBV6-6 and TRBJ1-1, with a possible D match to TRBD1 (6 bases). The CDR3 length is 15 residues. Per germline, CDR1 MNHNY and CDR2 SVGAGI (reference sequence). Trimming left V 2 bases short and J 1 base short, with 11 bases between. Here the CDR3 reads CASSYLGGGNTEAFF. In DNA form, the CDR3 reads TGTGCCAGCAGTTACCTAGGGGGTGGGAACACTGAAGCTTTCTTT.

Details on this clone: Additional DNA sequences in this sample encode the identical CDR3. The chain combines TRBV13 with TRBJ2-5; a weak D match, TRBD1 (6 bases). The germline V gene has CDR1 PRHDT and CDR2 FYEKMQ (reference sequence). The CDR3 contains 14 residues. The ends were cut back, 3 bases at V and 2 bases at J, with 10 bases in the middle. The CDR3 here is CASSFIQGQETQYF. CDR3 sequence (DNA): TGTGCCAGCAGCTTTATTCAGGGGCAAGAGACCCAGTACTTC. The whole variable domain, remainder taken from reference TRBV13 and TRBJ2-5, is AAGVIQSPRHLIKEKRETATLKCYPIPRHDTVYWYQQGPGQDPQFLISFYEKMQSDKGSIPDRFSAQQFSDYHSELNMSSLELGDSALYFCASSFIQGQETQYFGPGTRLLVL.

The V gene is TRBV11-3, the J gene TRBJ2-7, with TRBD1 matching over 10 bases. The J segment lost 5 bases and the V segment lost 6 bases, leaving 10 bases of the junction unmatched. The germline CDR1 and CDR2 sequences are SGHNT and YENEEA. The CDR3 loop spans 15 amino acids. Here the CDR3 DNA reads TGTGCCAGCAGTTCTCGACGGACAGGGGGTCACGAGCAGTACTTC. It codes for CASSSRRTGGHEQYF.

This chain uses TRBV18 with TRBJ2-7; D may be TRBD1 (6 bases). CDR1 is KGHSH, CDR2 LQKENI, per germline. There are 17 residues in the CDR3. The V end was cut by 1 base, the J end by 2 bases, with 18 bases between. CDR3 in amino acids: CASSPRIAQGETYEQYF. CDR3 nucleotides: TGTGCCAGCTCACCACGGATAGCACAGGGTGAGACCTACGAGCAGTACTTC.

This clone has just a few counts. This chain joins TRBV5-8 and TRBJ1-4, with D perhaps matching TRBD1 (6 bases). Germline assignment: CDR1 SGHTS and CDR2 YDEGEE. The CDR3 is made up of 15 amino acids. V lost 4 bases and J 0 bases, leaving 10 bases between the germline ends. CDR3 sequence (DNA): TGTGCCAGCAGCGTAGGGGGGGCAACTAATGAAAAACTGTTTTTT. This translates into CASSVGGATNEKLFF.

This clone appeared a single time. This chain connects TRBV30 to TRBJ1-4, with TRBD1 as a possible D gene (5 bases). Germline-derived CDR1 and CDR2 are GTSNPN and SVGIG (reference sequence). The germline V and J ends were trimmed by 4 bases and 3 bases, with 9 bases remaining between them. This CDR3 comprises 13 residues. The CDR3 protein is CAWTGGPNEKLFF. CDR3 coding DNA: TGTGCCTGGACCGGGGGTCCTAATGAAAAACTGTTTTTT.

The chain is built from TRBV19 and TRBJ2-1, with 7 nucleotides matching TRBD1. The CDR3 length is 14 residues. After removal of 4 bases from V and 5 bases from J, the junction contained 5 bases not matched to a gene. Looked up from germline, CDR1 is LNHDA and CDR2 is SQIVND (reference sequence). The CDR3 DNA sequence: TGTGCCAGTAGTACAGGGGGAGCTAACAATGAGCAGTTCTTC. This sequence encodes CASSTGGANNEQFF.